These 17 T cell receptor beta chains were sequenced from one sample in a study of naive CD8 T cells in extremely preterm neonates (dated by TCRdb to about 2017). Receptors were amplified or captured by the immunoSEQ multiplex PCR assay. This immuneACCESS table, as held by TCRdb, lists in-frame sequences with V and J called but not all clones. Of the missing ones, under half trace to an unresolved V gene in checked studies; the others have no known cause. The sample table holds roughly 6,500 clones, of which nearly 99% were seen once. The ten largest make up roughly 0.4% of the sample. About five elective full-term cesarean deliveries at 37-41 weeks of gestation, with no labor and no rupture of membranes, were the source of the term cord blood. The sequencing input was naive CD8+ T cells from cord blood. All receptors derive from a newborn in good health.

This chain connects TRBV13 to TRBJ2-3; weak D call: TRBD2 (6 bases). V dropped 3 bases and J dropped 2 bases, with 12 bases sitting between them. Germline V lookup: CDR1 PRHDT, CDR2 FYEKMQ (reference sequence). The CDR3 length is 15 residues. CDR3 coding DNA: TGTGCCAGCAGCTTCCGGGACTTAAACACAGATACGCAGTATTTT. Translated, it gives CASSFRDLNTDTQYF.

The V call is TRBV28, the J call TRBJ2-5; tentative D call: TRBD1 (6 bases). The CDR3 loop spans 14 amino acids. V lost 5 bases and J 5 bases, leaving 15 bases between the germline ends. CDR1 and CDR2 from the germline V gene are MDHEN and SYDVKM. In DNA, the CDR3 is TGTGCCAGCAGTGCCTATGGGGGCATGGAGACCCAGTACTTC. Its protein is CASSAYGGMETQYF.

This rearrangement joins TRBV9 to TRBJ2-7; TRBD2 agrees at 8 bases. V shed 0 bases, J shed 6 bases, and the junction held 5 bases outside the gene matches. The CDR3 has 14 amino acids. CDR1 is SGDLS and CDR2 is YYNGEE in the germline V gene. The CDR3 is CASSVGSGGGEQYF. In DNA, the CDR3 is TGTGCCAGCAGCGTAGGAAGCGGGGGCGGCGAGCAGTACTTC.

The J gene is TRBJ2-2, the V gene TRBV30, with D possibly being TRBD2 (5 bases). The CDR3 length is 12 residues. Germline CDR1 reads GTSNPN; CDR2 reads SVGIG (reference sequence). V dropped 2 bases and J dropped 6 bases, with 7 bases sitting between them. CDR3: CAWSRTAGELFF. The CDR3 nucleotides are TGTGCCTGGAGTCGGACTGCCGGGGAGCTGTTTTTT.

As DNA, the CDR3 is TGTGCCAGCAGTGAATGGGAACAGGGGGGTGGCTACACCTTC. It is translated as CASSEWEQGGGYTF. The rearrangement joins TRBV25-1 to TRBJ1-2; TRBD1 matches at 8 bases. Trimming cost V 1 base and J 7 bases; bases outside gene matches: 5. Germline V lookup: CDR1 MGHDK, CDR2 SYGVNS. CDR3 length equals 14 residues.

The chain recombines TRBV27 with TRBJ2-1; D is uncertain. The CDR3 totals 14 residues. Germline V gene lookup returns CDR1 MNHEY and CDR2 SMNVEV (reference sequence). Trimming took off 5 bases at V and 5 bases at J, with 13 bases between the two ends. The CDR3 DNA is TGTGCCAGCAGTCCACTATCAGCAAACAATGAGCAGTTCTTC. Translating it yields CASSPLSANNEQFF.

The CDR3 DNA reads TGTGCCAGCAGCTTAGTGGACAGGGGGACCTACGAGCAGTACTTC. It encodes CASSLVDRGTYEQYF. The chain employs TRBV7-9 and TRBJ2-7; 10 bases are a match to TRBD1. The germline V gene encodes CDR1 SEHNR and CDR2 FQNEAQ (reference sequence). This CDR3 has 15 amino acids. The junction had 2 bases not matched to a gene; V was cut back by 1 base and J by 2 bases.

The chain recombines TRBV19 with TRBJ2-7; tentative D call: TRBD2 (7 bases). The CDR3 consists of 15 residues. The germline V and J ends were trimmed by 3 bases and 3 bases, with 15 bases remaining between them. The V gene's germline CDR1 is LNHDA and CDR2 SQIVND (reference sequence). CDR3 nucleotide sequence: TGTGCCAGTAGTATGGCGGGGGCGCAGGACTACGAGCAGTACTTC. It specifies CASSMAGAQDYEQYF. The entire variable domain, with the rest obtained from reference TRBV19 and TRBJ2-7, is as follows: DGGITQSPKYLFRKEGQNVTLSCEQNLNHDAMYWYRQDPGQGLRLIYYSQIVNDFQKGDIAEGYSVSREKKESFPLTVTSAQKNPTAFYLCASSMAGAQDYEQYFGPGTRLTVT.

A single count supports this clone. The CDR3 spells CASSVASGYNEQFF. The CDR3 DNA is TGTGCCAGCAGCGTAGCTAGCGGGTACAATGAGCAGTTCTTC. The V and J genes are TRBV9 and TRBJ2-1, with 8 bases matching TRBD2. Germline V gene data show CDR1 as SGDLS and CDR2 as YYNGEE. This CDR3 is 14 amino acids long. The V segment lost 0 bases and the J segment 4 bases; nucleotides outside the gene matches: 0. Supplemented by reference TRBV9 and TRBJ2-1, the full variable domain reads DSGVTQTPKHLITATGQRVTLRCSPRSGDLSVYWYQQSLDQGLQFLIQYYNGEERAKGNILERFSAQQFPDLHSELNLSSLELGDSALYFCASSVASGYNEQFFGPGTRLTVL.

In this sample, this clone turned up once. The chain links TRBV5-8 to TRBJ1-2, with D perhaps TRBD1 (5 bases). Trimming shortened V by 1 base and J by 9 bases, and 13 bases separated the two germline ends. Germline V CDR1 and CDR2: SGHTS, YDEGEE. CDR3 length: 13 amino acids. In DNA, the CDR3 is TGTGCCAGCAGCTTGCAGGGTTCTATTAGCTACACCTTC. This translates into CASSLQGSISYTF.

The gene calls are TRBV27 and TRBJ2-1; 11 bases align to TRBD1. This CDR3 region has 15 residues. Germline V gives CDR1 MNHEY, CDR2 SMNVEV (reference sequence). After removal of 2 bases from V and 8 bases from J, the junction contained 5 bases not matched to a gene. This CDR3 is CASSLPGQGADEQFF. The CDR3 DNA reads TGTGCCAGCAGTTTACCTGGACAGGGGGCCGATGAGCAGTTCTTC.

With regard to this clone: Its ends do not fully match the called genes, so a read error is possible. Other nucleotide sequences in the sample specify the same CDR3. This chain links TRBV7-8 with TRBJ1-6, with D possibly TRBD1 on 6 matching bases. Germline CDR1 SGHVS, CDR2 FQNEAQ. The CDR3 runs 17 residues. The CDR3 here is CASSPRTASSYNSPLHF. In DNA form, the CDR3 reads TGTGCCAGCAGTCCCCGGACAGCCAGCTCCTATAATTCCCCCCTCCACTTT.

DNA of the CDR3: TGTGCCAGCAGCCCCCGGGGGGGGGCCGGCTACGAGCAGTACTTC. Translated, it gives CASSPRGGAGYEQYF. The chain recombines TRBV7-3 with TRBJ2-7, with 8 nucleotides matching TRBD2. J gave up 3 bases and V 5 bases, and 9 bases lay outside the gene matches. The CDR3 sequence is 15 residues long. CDR1 is SGHTA, CDR2 FQGTGA, per germline. The variable domain in full, completed from reference TRBV7-3 and TRBJ2-7, reads GAGVSQTPSNKVTEKGKYVELRCDPISGHTALYWYRQSLGQGPEFLIYFQGTGAADDSGLPNDRFFAVRPEGSVSTLKIQRTERGDSAVYLCASSPRGGAGYEQYFGPGTRLTVT.

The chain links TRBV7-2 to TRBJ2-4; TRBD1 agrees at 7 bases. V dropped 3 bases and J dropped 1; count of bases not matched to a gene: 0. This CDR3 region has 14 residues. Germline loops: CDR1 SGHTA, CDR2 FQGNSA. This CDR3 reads CASSLDRAKNIQYF. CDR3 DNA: TGTGCCAGCAGCTTGGACAGGGCCAAAAACATTCAGTACTTC.

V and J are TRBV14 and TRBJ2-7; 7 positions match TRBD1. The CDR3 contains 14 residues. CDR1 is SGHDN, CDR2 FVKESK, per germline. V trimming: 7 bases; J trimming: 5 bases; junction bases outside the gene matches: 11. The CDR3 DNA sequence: TGTGCCAGCACCTATACAGGGGCCCCCCACGAGCAGTACTTC. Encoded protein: CASTYTGAPHEQYF.

In DNA form, the CDR3 reads TGTGCCAGCAGTGCAGGGGGCTATGGCTACACCTTC. It encodes CASSAGGYGYTF. V usage is TRBV27 and J usage is TRBJ1-2; 7 bases agree with TRBD1. V was clipped by 5 bases and J by 4 bases; unmatched bases: 1. This CDR3 has 12 amino acids. The germline gives CDR1 MNHEY, CDR2 SMNVEV (reference sequence).

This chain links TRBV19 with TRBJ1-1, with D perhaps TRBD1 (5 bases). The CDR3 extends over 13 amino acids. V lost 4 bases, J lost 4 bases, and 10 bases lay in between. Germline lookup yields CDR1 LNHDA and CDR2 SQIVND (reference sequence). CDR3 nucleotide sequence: TGTGCCAGTAGTAGGGTTGACAGCACTGAAGCTTTCTTT. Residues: CASSRVDSTEAFF.